Below, one TCR beta chain is given with its context. Antigen unknown. This record belongs to a study of cytomegalovirus exposure and HLA in healthy donors. Findings of the study overall: Association of 15,000 to 20,000 TCR beta sequences with HLA alleles was found at 0.05 false discovery rate in a later analysis. In a later analysis, parvovirus B19, influenza, CMV and Epstein-Barr virus appeared linked to several top co-occurrence clusters. Serostatus for CMV was the only available immune exposure information.

Amplification used 60 Vbeta primers and 13 Jbeta primers. Sequencing used immunoSEQ multiplex PCR; TCRdb keeps in-frame clones, though not all of them. Of roughly 130,000 clones listed, less than 85% are singletons. The CDR3 covers 13 residues. Germline values: CDR1 SGHNT, CDR2 YENEEA. Trimming stripped 5 bases from V and 5 bases from J, with 13 bases between. This clonotype was sampled from a woman in her thirties or forties in good health and CMV-seropositive. The specimen was PBMCs. The chain joins TRBV11-3 to TRBJ2-7, with D maybe TRBD1 (6 bases). CDR3 DNA sequence: TGTGCCAGCAGCCTCGGGACATTAAACGAGCAGTACTTC. Translation: CASSLGTLNEQYF.